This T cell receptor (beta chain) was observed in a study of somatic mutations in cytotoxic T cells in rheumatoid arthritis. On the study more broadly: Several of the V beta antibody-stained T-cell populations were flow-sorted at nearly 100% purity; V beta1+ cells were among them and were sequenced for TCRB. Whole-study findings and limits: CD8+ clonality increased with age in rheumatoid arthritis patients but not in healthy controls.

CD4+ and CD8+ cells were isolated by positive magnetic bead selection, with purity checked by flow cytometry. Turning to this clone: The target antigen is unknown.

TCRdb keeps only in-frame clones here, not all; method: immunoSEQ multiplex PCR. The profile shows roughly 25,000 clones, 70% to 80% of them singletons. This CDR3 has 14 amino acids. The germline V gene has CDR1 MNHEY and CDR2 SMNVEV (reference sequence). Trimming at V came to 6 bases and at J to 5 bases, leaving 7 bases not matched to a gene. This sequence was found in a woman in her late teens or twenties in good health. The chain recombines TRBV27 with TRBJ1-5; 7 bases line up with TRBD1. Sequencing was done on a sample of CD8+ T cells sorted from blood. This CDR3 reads CASSRQGHDQPQHF. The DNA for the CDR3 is TGTGCCAGCAGCCGACAGGGTCATGATCAGCCCCAGCATTTT.